The 7 T cell receptor beta chains listed next were all sequenced from one sample in a study of T-cell reconstitution after alpha-beta-depleted transplantation in children. Unique molecular identifiers featured in how the TCRbeta library was prepared. Each CDR3 protein is one row after TCRdb ran MiXCR on the PCR reads. The data contain almost 250,000 distinct CDR3 sequences, over 20% of them singletons. Material: PBMCs, obtained before TCRalphabeta/CD19-depleted stem cell transplant. The receptor source for this set is a girl aged 2-15 years with Fanconi anemia, due to receive a stem cell transplant.

This clonotype was counted at least ten times. V and J are TRBV6-4 and TRBJ2-2; 7 positions agree with TRBD1. This CDR3 is built from 14 residues. CDR1 MRHNA and CDR2 SNTAGT come from the germline V gene. V shed 11 bases, J shed 0 bases, and the junction held 6 bases outside the gene matches. This chain's CDR3 is CADDRDSNTGELFF. Here the CDR3 DNA reads TGTGCCGACGACAGGGATTCGAACACCGGGGAGCTGTTTTTT.

This clonotype came up many times. V usage is TRBV20-1 and J usage is TRBJ2-7; 16 bases match TRBD2. In germline, CDR1 is DFQATT, CDR2 SNEGSKA (reference sequence). V trimming: 5 bases; J trimming: 6 bases; junction bases outside the gene matches: 4. This CDR3 has 14 residues. CDR3 sequence reads: CSAGGLAGGVEQYF. The CDR3 coding sequence is TGCAGTGCTGGGGGACTAGCGGGAGGGGTCGAGCAGTACTTC.

V is TRBV7-7 and J is TRBJ2-1; 14 bases map to TRBD2. Germline values: CDR1 SSHAT, CDR2 FNYEAQ (reference sequence). V shed 5 bases and J 0 bases; nucleotides not matched to a gene: 9. CDR3 size: 19 residues. This chain's CDR3 is CASSQWTSGGPSSYNEQFF. The CDR3 DNA reads TGTGCCAGCAGCCAATGGACTAGCGGGGGGCCGAGCTCCTACAATGAGCAGTTCTTC.

The rearrangement joins TRBV6-5 to TRBJ2-7; D not resolved. This CDR3 comprises 17 residues. Germline CDR1 and CDR2: MNHEY and SVGAGI. V shed 0 bases and J shed 3 bases, with 18 bases lying between them. The CDR3 sequence is CASSYSELSGVGYEQYF. Here the CDR3 DNA reads TGTGCCAGCAGTTACTCGGAGTTATCTGGGGTCGGCTACGAGCAGTACTTC.

This clonotype was observed many times. V and J are TRBV7-2 and TRBJ2-3; weak D call: TRBD2 (5 bases). This CDR3 region has 15 residues. Germline-derived CDR1 and CDR2 are SGHTA and FQGNSA. The germline V and J ends were trimmed by 3 bases and 2 bases, with 12 bases remaining between them. The CDR3 DNA follows: TGTGCCAGCAGCTTCAGTATGAGGGACACAGATACGCAGTATTTT. Protein: CASSFSMRDTDTQYF.

The sample holds a few counts of this clonotype. V is TRBV28 and J is TRBJ2-7; D possibly uses TRBD1 or TRBD2 (6 bases each). The V gene's germline CDR1 is MDHEN and CDR2 SYDVKM. With 1 base removed from V and 0 bases from J, the gap between germline ends came to 13 bases. CDR3 size: 16 residues. CDR3 in amino acids: CASSLFGGPSSYEQYF. CDR3 in DNA: TGTGCCAGCAGTTTATTCGGGGGCCCTAGCTCCTACGAGCAGTACTTC. The whole variable domain, remainder taken from reference TRBV28 and TRBJ2-7, is DVKVTQSSRYLVKRTGEKVFLECVQDMDHENMFWYRQDPGLGLRLIYFSYDVKMKEKGDIPEGYSVSREKKERFSLILESASTNQTSMYLCASSLFGGPSSYEQYFGPGTRLTVT.

This clonotype showed up just a few times. This sequence joins TRBV4-2 and TRBJ2-5, with 13 bases aligning to TRBD2. The length of the CDR3 is 17 residues. The germline V gene encodes CDR1 LGHNA and CDR2 YNFKEQ. With V trimmed by 4 bases and J by 2 bases, 7 bases remained unmatched. CDR3: CASSPGLAGEVQETQYF. For the CDR3, the DNA is TGTGCCAGCAGCCCCGGACTAGCGGGGGAGGTACAAGAGACCCAGTACTTC.